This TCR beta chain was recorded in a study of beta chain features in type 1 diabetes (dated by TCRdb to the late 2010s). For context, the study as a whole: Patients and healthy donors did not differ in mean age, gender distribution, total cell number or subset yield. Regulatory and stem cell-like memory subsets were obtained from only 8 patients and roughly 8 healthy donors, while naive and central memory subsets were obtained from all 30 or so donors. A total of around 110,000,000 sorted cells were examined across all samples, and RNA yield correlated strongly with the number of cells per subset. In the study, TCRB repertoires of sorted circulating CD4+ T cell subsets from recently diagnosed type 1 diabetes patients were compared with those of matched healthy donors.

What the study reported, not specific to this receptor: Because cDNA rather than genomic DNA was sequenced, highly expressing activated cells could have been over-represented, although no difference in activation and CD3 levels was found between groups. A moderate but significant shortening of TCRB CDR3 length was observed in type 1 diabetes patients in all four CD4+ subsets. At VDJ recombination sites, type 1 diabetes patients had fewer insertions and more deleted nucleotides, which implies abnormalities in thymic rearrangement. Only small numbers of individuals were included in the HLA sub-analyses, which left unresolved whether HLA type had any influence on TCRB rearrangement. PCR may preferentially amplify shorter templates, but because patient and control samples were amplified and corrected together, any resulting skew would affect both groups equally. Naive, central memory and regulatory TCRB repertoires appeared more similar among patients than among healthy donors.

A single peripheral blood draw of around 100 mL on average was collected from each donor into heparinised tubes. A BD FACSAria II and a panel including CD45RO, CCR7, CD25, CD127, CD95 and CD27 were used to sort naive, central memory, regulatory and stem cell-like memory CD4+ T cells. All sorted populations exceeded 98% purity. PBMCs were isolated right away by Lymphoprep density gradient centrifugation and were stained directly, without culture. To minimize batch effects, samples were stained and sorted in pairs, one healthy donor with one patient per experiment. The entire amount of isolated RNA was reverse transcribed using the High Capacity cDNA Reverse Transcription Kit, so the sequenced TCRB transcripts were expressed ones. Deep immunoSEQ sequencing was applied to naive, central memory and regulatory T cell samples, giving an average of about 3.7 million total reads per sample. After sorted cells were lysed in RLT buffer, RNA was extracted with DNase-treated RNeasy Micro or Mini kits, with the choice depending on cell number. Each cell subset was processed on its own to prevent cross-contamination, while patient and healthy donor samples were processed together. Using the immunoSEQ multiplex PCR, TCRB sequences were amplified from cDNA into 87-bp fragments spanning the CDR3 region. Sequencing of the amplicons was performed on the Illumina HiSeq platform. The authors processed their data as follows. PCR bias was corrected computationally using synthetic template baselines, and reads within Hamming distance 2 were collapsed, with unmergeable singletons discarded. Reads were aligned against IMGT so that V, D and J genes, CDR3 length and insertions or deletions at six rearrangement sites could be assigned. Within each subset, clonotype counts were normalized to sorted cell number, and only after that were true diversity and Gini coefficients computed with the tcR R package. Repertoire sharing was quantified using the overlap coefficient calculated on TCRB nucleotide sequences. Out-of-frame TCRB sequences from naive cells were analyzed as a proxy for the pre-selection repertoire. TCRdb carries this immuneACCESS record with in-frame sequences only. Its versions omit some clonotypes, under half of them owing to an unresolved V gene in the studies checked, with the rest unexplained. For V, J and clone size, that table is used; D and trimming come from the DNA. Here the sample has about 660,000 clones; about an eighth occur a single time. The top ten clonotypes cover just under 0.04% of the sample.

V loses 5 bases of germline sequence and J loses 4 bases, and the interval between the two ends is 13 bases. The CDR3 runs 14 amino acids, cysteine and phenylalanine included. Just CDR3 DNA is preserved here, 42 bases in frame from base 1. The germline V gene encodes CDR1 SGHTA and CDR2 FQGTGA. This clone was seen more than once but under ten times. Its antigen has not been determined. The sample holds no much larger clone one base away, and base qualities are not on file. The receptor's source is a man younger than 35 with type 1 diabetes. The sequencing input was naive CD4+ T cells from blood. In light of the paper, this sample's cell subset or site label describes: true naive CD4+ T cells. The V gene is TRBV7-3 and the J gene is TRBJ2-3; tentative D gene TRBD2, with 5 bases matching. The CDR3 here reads CASSPHKAADTQYF. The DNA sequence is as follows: TGTGCCAGCAGCCCGCATAAAGCGGCAGATACGCAGTATTTT.